This T cell receptor (beta chain) was observed in a study of patients and donors after allogeneic stem cell transplantation. The CDR3 spans 16 residues. V trimming: 5 bases; J trimming: 6 bases; junction bases outside the gene matches: 10. Germline V gene data show CDR1 as SGHAT and CDR2 as FQNNGV. TCRdb reanalysed the RT-PCR reads using MiXCR and keeps one entry per CDR3 protein. In the table there are some 960,000 distinct CDR3 sequences, approximately 19% of which are singletons. The sequencing sample was made of blood, either unsorted or a sorted T cell fraction (not recorded which). The chain employs TRBV11-2 and TRBJ2-3; 11 bases map to TRBD2. The receptor's source is a human donor who was either an allogeneic HSCT recipient or a stem cell or donor lymphocyte infusion donor (not recorded which). It is not recorded whose cells these are; they may come from a transplant donor. CDR3 amino acids: CASSRGLADLRDTQYF. Here the CDR3 DNA reads TGTGCCAGCAGCAGGGGACTAGCGGACCTCCGGGATACGCAGTATTTT.